This TCR beta chain was sequenced in a study of blood T cell repertoires in COVID-19. Study context: Acute and convalescent COVID-19 specimens originated in the United States, Italy and Spain. T cells, B-cell-depleted T cells, or PBMCs provided the cDNA or gDNA that served as material.

The CDR3 is made up of 15 amino acids. From germline, CDR1 is SGHRS and CDR2 YFSETQ. V gave up 4 bases and J gave up 4 bases, with 17 bases separating them. Original processing methods: Scientists estimated how many nucleated cells there were by amplifying reference gene primers. Clones were sequenced by immunoSEQ multiplex PCR, and TCRdb holds only the in-frame ones, with some missing. The V and J calls and clone size are taken from that table; D and trimming were inferred from the DNA. This table has under 200,000 clones, roughly 80% appearing once. Only a few counts were recorded for this clone. Material: peripheral blood. The gene calls are TRBV5-1 and TRBJ1-2; possible D gene TRBD1, 5 bases. The sequence came from a woman over 75 with acute or convalescent COVID-19. The CDR3 here is CASSPEGAGFYGYTF. The CDR3 bases are TGCGCCAGCAGCCCGGAAGGCGCAGGGTTCTATGGCTACACCTTC.